The 25 T cell receptor beta chains reported below all come from one sample, sequenced in a study of T cells after yellow fever vaccination. TCRdb recomputed calls from the 5' RACE reads with MiXCR, one row per CDR3 protein. Among about 370,000 distinct CDR3 sequences listed, 9.5% to 13% were seen once. The input for sequencing was PBMCs, taken on the day of the first yellow fever vaccination. The receptors derive from a man between 18 and 35 years old who received the YFV17D yellow fever vaccine.

This clonotype was detected only a few times. The V call is TRBV5-6, the J call TRBJ2-3, with D possibly matching TRBD1 (5 bases). The CDR3 is 14 residues long. Trimming took 2 bases from V and 2 from J, leaving 9 bases between them. The germline V gene encodes CDR1 SGHDT and CDR2 YYEEEE. As DNA, the CDR3 is TGTGCCAGCAGCTTACAGGCGATCACAGATACGCAGTATTTT. The encoded protein is CASSLQAITDTQYF.

This clonotype was observed a handful of times. J is TRBJ2-7 and V is TRBV6-6; D is possibly TRBD1 (6 bases). The CDR3 spans 13 residues. Trimming pared 5 bases from V and 2 bases from J, leaving 10 bases between. Germline CDR1 is MNHNY and CDR2 is SVGAGI (reference sequence). As DNA, the CDR3 is TGTGCCAGCAGTCTGGACAGAACCTACGAGCAGTACGTC. Protein: CASSLDRTYEQYV.

This chain links TRBV6-2 or TRBV6-3 with TRBJ2-7, with D unclear. Germline V gene sequence: CDR1 MNHEY, CDR2 SVGEGT. V was clipped by 2 bases and J by 3 bases, with 11 bases between them. This CDR3 contains 14 residues. In DNA, the CDR3 is TGTGCCAGCAGTTACCGCCTGGCACGCTACGAGCAGTACGTC. This gives the protein CASSYRLARYEQYV.

This clonotype was counted only a few times. V usage is TRBV3-1 and J usage is TRBJ1-2; possibly TRBD1 for D (5 bases). Germline V gives CDR1 LGHDT, CDR2 YNNKEL (reference sequence). Trimming cost V 5 bases and J 4 bases, with 17 bases left between them. CDR3 size: 15 residues. CDR3 residues: CASSAQTSGPYGYTF. The CDR3 DNA is TGTGCCAGCAGCGCACAGACGTCGGGGCCCTATGGCTACACCTTC. Full variable domain (outside the CDR3, taken from reference TRBV3-1 and TRBJ1-2): DTAVSQTPKYLVTQMGNDKSIKCEQNLGHDTMYWYKQDSKKFLKIMFSYNNKELIINETVPNRFSPKSPDKAHLNLHINSLELGDSAVYFCASSAQTSGPYGYTFGSGTRLTVV.

This clonotype turned up a few times. The V call is TRBV12-3 or TRBV12-4, the J call TRBJ1-3; no clear D gene. The CDR3 runs 14 residues. The V gene lost 7 bases and the J gene lost 0 bases, with 10 bases spanning the gap. DNA of the CDR3: TGTGCCAGCACCTTATATAGCTCTGGAAACACCATATATTTT. It is translated as CASTLYSSGNTIYF.

CDR3 coding DNA: TGCGCCAGCAGATTCGTGGACAGGGGGCTTGGCTACACCTTC. This codes for CASRFVDRGLGYTF. The rearrangement uses TRBV5-1 and TRBJ1-2, with 11 bases identical to TRBD1. Germline CDR1 reads SGHRS; CDR2 reads YFSETQ. The CDR3 contains 14 residues. J gave up 7 bases and V 5 bases, and 7 bases lay outside the gene matches.

The genes are TRBV29-1 and TRBJ2-3; TRBD2 might be the D (5 bases). The CDR3 spans 13 residues. V shed 5 bases and J shed 2 bases, with 11 bases lying between them. CDR1 is SQVTM and CDR2 is ANQGSEA in the germline V gene. CDR3: CSVSGTLTDTQYF. CDR3 sequence (DNA): TGCAGCGTTAGCGGAACCCTCACAGATACGCAGTATTTT.

This clonotype was observed a few times. V gene TRBV20-1 combines with J gene TRBJ2-3; weak D call: TRBD1 (5 bases). V lost 0 bases and J lost 5, with 12 bases in between. The CDR3 is 14 residues long. Germline V lookup: CDR1 DFQATT, CDR2 SNEGSKA (reference sequence). CDR3 region: CSARDRAGIDTQYF. For the CDR3, the DNA is TGCAGTGCTAGAGATCGCGCAGGGATAGATACGCAGTATTTT.

This clonotype appeared a few times. J is TRBJ1-2 and V is TRBV4-2, with a tentative D call TRBD1 (5 bases). V gave up 3 bases and J gave up 4 bases, with 15 bases separating them. The CDR3 loop spans 15 amino acids. Germline V gene data show CDR1 as LGHNA and CDR2 as YNFKEQ. In DNA form, the CDR3 reads TGTGCCAGCAGCCACGAAGCAGGGAGCCGCTATGGCTACACCTTC. This codes for CASSHEAGSRYGYTF.

In this sample, this clonotype turned up a few times. Sequence at one end of the junction differs from germline and may be a read error. V usage is TRBV7-6 and J usage is TRBJ2-3, with TRBD2 matching over 7 bases. In germline, CDR1 is SGHVS, CDR2 FNYEAQ. There are 14 residues in the CDR3. The CDR3 sequence: CASSSPSGTDTQYF. CDR3 nucleotides: TGTGCCAGCAGCAGTCCTAGCGGCACGGATACGCAGTATTTT.

This clonotype was counted ten times or more. J is TRBJ2-2 and V is TRBV11-2; a weak D match, TRBD2 (6 bases). Germline values: CDR1 SGHAT, CDR2 FQNNGV. Trimming removed 6 bases from V and 5 bases from J, with 25 bases in between. CDR3 length equals 18 residues. This chain's CDR3 is CASSPTLAGQGLTGELFF. CDR3 in DNA: TGTGCCAGCAGTCCAACCTTGGCAGGGCAGGGACTTACCGGGGAGCTGTTTTTT. The variable domain in full, with the rest retrieved from reference TRBV11-2 and TRBJ2-2, is EAGVAQSPRYKIIEKRQSVAFWCNPISGHATLYWYQQILGQGPKLLIQFQNNGVVDDSQLPKDRFSAERLKGVDSTLKIQPAKLEDSAVYLCASSPTLAGQGLTGELFFGEGSRLTVL.

The V call is TRBV7-9, the J call TRBJ2-7, with D maybe TRBD2 (5 bases). CDR3 length: 15 residues. Germline V gene sequence: CDR1 SEHNR, CDR2 FQNEAQ (reference sequence). Trimming left V 2 bases short and J 6 bases short, with 17 bases between. The CDR3 bases are TGTGCCAGCAGCTTATTGCGGGCCAAAGAGGGCGAGCAGTACTTC. Translation gives CASSLLRAKEGEQYF.

The chain employs TRBV5-4 and TRBJ2-3, with TRBD2 identical over 8 bases. This CDR3 has 16 amino acids. CDR1 and CDR2 from the germline V gene are SGHNT and YYREEE (reference sequence). The V gene end was trimmed by 0 bases and the J gene end by 3 bases; junction bases not matched to a gene: 6. The CDR3 loop is CASSLVGGGPTDTQYF. The CDR3 nucleotides read TGTGCCAGCAGCTTGGTCGGGGGGGGGCCGACAGATACGCAGTATTTT.

The CDR3, as DNA: TGCGCCAGCAGCCATCTTCTCCTGACAGGGTCGGATCCAGATACGCAGTATTTT. Its protein is CASSHLLLTGSDPDTQYF. The J gene is TRBJ2-3, the V gene TRBV5-1, with 7 positions matching TRBD1. The germline V gene has CDR1 SGHRS and CDR2 YFSETQ. J was trimmed by 4 bases and V by 4 bases; bases with no gene match: 18. The CDR3 contains 18 residues.

This clonotype was recorded a few times. The rearrangement links TRBV20-1 to TRBJ2-2, with a tentative D call TRBD1 (6 bases). The ends were cut back, 1 base at V and 2 bases at J, with 20 bases in the middle. The CDR3 extends over 18 amino acids. Germline CDR1 and CDR2: DFQATT and SNEGSKA (reference sequence). The CDR3, as DNA: TGCAGTGCTAGAGGCTCGTTGGGGGCGATAGCCAACACCGGGGAGCTGTTTTTT. Translating it yields CSARGSLGAIANTGELFF.

This clonotype was counted between two and nine times. The V call is TRBV6-2 or TRBV6-3, the J call TRBJ2-1; no reliable D call. V dropped 2 bases and J dropped 0 bases, with 11 bases sitting between them. Germline lookup yields CDR1 MNHEY and CDR2 SVGEGT. The CDR3 is made up of 16 amino acids. The CDR3 coding sequence is TGTGCCAGCAGTTACACCATTGTTTTCTCCTACAATGAGCAGTTCTTC. Translation gives CASSYTIVFSYNEQFF.

This clonotype has a handful of counts. The chain joins TRBV6-2 or TRBV6-3 to TRBJ1-1; TRBD1 might be the D (5 bases). Per the germline V gene, CDR1 is MNHEY and CDR2 is SVGEGT. CDR3 size: 14 residues. Deletions cut 2 bases from V and 4 bases from J, with 11 bases between. CDR3 in DNA: TGTGCCAGCAGTTACGGGGGTCCCAGCACTGAAGCTTTCTTT. Its translation: CASSYGGPSTEAFF.

This clonotype was detected a few times. The chain recombines TRBV9 with TRBJ1-4; D remains unclear. The CDR3 runs to 15 residues. Trimming cost V 4 bases and J 0 bases, with 10 bases left between them. Germline V gene data show CDR1 as SGDLS and CDR2 as YYNGEE. CDR3 residues: CASSPRLTTNEKLFF. In nucleotides, the CDR3 is TGTGCCAGCAGCCCAAGGCTCACAACTAATGAAAAACTGTTTTTT. Full variable domain (remainder filled in from reference TRBV9 and TRBJ1-4): DSGVTQTPKHLITATGQRVTLRCSPRSGDLSVYWYQQSLDQGLQFLIQYYNGEERAKGNILERFSAQQFPDLHSELNLSSLELGDSALYFCASSPRLTTNEKLFFGSGTQLSVL.

This sequence joins TRBV29-1 and TRBJ1-1; D uncertain. Germline V gives CDR1 SQVTM, CDR2 ANQGSEA. This CDR3 comprises 13 residues. The V and J ends lost 3 bases and 0 bases respectively, with 8 bases between them. In nucleotides, the CDR3 is TGCAGCGTTGATTTTCGGGTGAACACTGAAGCTTTCTTT. This gives the protein CSVDFRVNTEAFF. The whole variable domain, remainder taken from reference TRBV29-1 and TRBJ1-1, is SAVISQKPSRDICQRGTSLTIQCQVDSQVTMMFWYRQQPGQSLTLIATANQGSEATYESGFVIDKFPISRPNLTFSTLTVSNMSPEDSSIYLCSVDFRVNTEAFFGQGTRLTVV.

The chain has TRBV5-1 and TRBJ2-7; a possible D gene is TRBD2 (6 bases). Germline loops: CDR1 SGHRS, CDR2 YFSETQ. This CDR3 comprises 11 residues. V was clipped by 5 bases and J by 3 bases, with 6 bases between them. The CDR3 DNA reads TGCGCCAGCAGGGAGGGCTACGAGCAGTACTTC. Encoded protein: CASREGYEQYF.

The V gene is TRBV5-1, the J gene TRBJ1-1, with no clear D. Germline V lookup: CDR1 SGHRS, CDR2 YFSETQ. CDR3 length equals 13 residues. Trimming took off 4 bases at V and 0 bases at J, with 7 bases between the two ends. This CDR3 reads CASSRNMNTEAFF. The CDR3 DNA reads as TGCGCCAGCAGCCGGAATATGAACACTGAAGCTTTCTTT.

The rearrangement links TRBV5-8 to TRBJ2-7; unclear D gene. The CDR3 consists of 13 residues. The V and J ends lost 0 bases and 4 bases respectively, with 8 bases between them. Germline V gene sequence: CDR1 SGHTS, CDR2 YDEGEE. CDR3 bases: TGTGCCAGCAGCTTGGGGTCCGAATACGAGCAGTACTTC. Translated: CASSLGSEYEQYF. The full variable domain, its missing parts supplied by reference TRBV5-8 and TRBJ2-7, is EAGVTQSPTHLIKTRGQQATLRCSPISGHTSVYWYQQALGLGLQFLLWYDEGEERNRGNFPPRFSGRQFPNYSSELNVNALELEDSALYLCASSLGSEYEQYFGPGTRLTVT.

In this sample, this clonotype turned up a few times. The chain recombines TRBV3-1 with TRBJ2-3; 11 bases map to TRBD2. J was trimmed by 4 bases and V by 0 bases; bases with no gene match: 6. CDR3 length equals 17 residues. Germline V lookup: CDR1 LGHDT, CDR2 YNNKEL (reference sequence). The CDR3 bases are TGTGCCAGCAGCCAAGATCCCGGGACTAGCGGCGCAGATACGCAGTATTTT. The encoded protein is CASSQDPGTSGADTQYF.

The chain has TRBV7-9 and TRBJ1-6, with D hard to call. The CDR3 extends over 15 amino acids. With 3 bases removed from V and 7 bases from J, the gap between germline ends came to 13 bases. Germline V gene lookup returns CDR1 SEHNR and CDR2 FQNEAQ (reference sequence). The CDR3 loop reads CASSFSLGPNSPLHF. The CDR3 region has the DNA TGTGCCAGCAGCTTTAGCCTGGGCCCCAATTCACCCCTCCACTTT.

The V gene is TRBV20-1, the J gene TRBJ2-1, with 12 positions matching TRBD2. J gave up 3 bases and V 6 bases, and 3 bases lay outside the gene matches. The CDR3 totals 14 residues. From germline, CDR1 is DFQATT and CDR2 SNEGSKA (reference sequence). In nucleotides, the CDR3 is TGCAGTGCCGAGACTAGCGGGGGCTACAATGAGCAGTTCTTC. Translating it yields CSAETSGGYNEQFF.